The 15 T cell receptor beta chains below all came from one sample that was sequenced in a study of blood T cell repertoires in COVID-19. The data were produced by immunoSEQ multiplex PCR, yet TCRdb's version contains in-frame clones alone and is incomplete. This sample carries roughly 250,000 clones, approximately 80% of them seen once, and the ten largest clones take under 3%. Sequencing used peripheral blood. The receptors come from a woman aged 55-70 years with active or convalescent COVID-19.

This sequence joins TRBV20-1 and TRBJ2-7, with unresolved D. CDR1 DFQATT and CDR2 SNEGSKA come from the germline V gene (reference sequence). V lost 5 bases and J lost 4, with 3 bases in between. The CDR3 runs 9 residues. The CDR3 DNA sequence: TGCAGTGCTCGTTACGAGCAGTACTTC. It translates to CSARYEQYF.

V gene TRBV9 combines with J gene TRBJ1-6; possible D gene TRBD1, 5 bases. Germline V CDR1 and CDR2: SGDLS, YYNGEE. The CDR3 has 15 amino acids. V was clipped by 0 bases and J by 5 bases, with 9 bases between them. CDR3 amino acids: CASSVGTDNNSPLHF. The CDR3 coding sequence is TGTGCCAGCAGCGTAGGAACGGACAATAATTCACCCCTCCACTTT.

As to this clone: The identical CDR3 is also encoded by other nucleotide sequences in the sample. The chain combines TRBV19 with TRBJ1-4; a possible D gene is TRBD1 (5 bases). The CDR3 is made up of 15 amino acids. Trimming cost V 1 base and J 0 bases, with 6 bases left between them. CDR1 and CDR2 (germline): LNHDA, SQIVND (reference sequence). This chain's CDR3 is CASSIGGATNEKLFF. CDR3 coding DNA: TGTGCCAGTAGTATAGGGGGCGCAACTAATGAAAAACTGTTTTTT.

The J gene is TRBJ2-3, the V gene TRBV5-4; 13 bases are a match to TRBD2. The V segment lost 6 bases and the J segment 7 bases; nucleotides outside the gene matches: 8. The CDR3 extends over 15 amino acids. The germline V gene has CDR1 SGHNT and CDR2 YYREEE (reference sequence). CDR3 amino acids: CASTAGLAGPNTQYF. In DNA form, the CDR3 reads TGTGCCAGCACCGCGGGACTAGCGGGGCCAAATACGCAGTATTTT.

V and J are TRBV18 and TRBJ1-3, with D perhaps TRBD1 (6 bases). The CDR3 runs 14 residues. Trimming removed 1 base from V and 4 bases from J, with 8 bases in between. From germline, CDR1 is KGHSH and CDR2 LQKENI. The CDR3 bases are TGTGCCAGCTCACCACGGGGGCTAGGAAACACCATATATTTT. This sequence encodes CASSPRGLGNTIYF.

The sample holds one count of this clone. This chain connects TRBV4-3 to TRBJ1-1; the D is unclear. The V gene lost 0 bases and the J gene lost 3 bases, with 8 bases spanning the gap. CDR1 is LGHNA and CDR2 is YSLEER in the germline V gene. The CDR3 covers 14 residues. As DNA, the CDR3 is TGCGCCAGCAGCCAAGAGAGCATGGACACTGAAGCTTTCTTT. Amino acid sequence: CASSQESMDTEAFF.

This rearrangement joins TRBV27 to TRBJ1-2; a weak D match, TRBD1 (5 bases). V was pared by 0 bases and J by 0 bases, with 20 bases between. Per germline, CDR1 MNHEY and CDR2 SMNVEV (reference sequence). The CDR3 is 19 amino acids. DNA of the CDR3: TGTGCCAGCAGTTTATCGTTCAGGGCGGGGGAATACGCTAACTATGGCTACACCTTC. This codes for CASSLSFRAGEYANYGYTF.

This clone was observed a single time. The junction does not match germline at one end; this may be a read error. The V gene is TRBV7-7, the J gene TRBJ2-1; 11 bases fit TRBD1. The CDR3 runs 15 residues. Germline CDR1 reads SSHAT; CDR2 reads FNYEAQ (reference sequence). CDR3 amino acids: CASSEGQGDYNEQFF. The CDR3 DNA reads TGTGCTAGCAGCGAGGGACAGGGGGACTACAATGAGCAGTTCTTC.

This clone was seen only once. This sequence joins TRBV3-1 (or the pseudogene TRBV3-2) and TRBJ1-1; no clear D gene. The V gene's germline CDR1 is LGHDT and CDR2 YNNKEL (reference sequence). The CDR3 covers 15 residues. V shed 1 base and J shed 1 base, with 10 bases lying between them. CDR3 protein: CASSQGTDGNTEAFF. The CDR3 DNA reads TGTGCCAGCAGCCAAGGGACTGATGGGAACACTGAAGCTTTCTTT.

This chain uses TRBV25-1 with TRBJ2-3; 9 bases fit TRBD2. CDR3 size: 15 residues. V lost 2 bases to trimming and J lost 5 bases; unmatched junction nucleotides: 5. Germline V lookup: CDR1 MGHDK, CDR2 SYGVNS. CDR3 DNA sequence: TGTGCCAGCAGTGAAAGCGGCGGGGGGGTAGATACGCAGTATTTT. Its translation: CASSESGGGVDTQYF.

This rearrangement joins TRBV4-1 to TRBJ1-4; TRBD1 matches 9 bases. Germline loops: CDR1 MGHRA, CDR2 YSYEKL. The CDR3 consists of 17 residues. V shed 4 bases, J shed 3 bases, and the junction held 9 bases outside the gene matches. The CDR3 DNA sequence: TGCGCCAGCAGCCTACCACAGGGGGCTGCGGCTAATGAAAAACTGTTTTTT. This codes for CASSLPQGAAANEKLFF.

The sample holds a few counts of this clone. The rearrangement links TRBV7-2 to TRBJ1-5; D unclear. V was cut by 2 bases and J by 3 bases, with 8 bases left in between. Germline V gene lookup returns CDR1 SGHTA and CDR2 FQGNSA. CDR3 length: 14 amino acids. The CDR3 region is CASSLITANQPQHF. CDR3 nucleotide sequence: TGTGCCAGCAGCTTAATCACAGCCAATCAGCCCCAGCATTTT. Together with reference TRBV7-2 and TRBJ1-5, the CDR3 gives the full variable domain: GAGVSQSPSNKVTEKGKDVELRCDPISGHTALYWYRQSLGQGLEFLIYFQGNSAPDKSGLPSDRFSAERTGGSVSTLTIQRTQQEDSAVYLCASSLITANQPQHFGDGTRLSIL.

The chain is built from TRBV6-6 and TRBJ1-3; 7 positions agree with TRBD1. The V gene end was trimmed by 6 bases and the J gene end by 2 bases; junction bases not matched to a gene: 7. The CDR3 consists of 15 residues. Per germline, CDR1 MNHNY and CDR2 SVGAGI (reference sequence). The DNA for the CDR3 is TGTGCCAGCAGCCCTGACAGGGTCCCTGGAAACACCATATATTTT. It encodes CASSPDRVPGNTIYF.

J is TRBJ1-1 and V is TRBV10-3; TRBD1 agrees at 7 bases. CDR1 and CDR2 (germline): ENHRY, SYGVKD. The CDR3 runs to 13 residues. V dropped 9 bases and J dropped 0; count of bases not matched to a gene: 4. The CDR3 loop is CAITTGLNTEAFF. CDR3 nucleotides: TGTGCCATAACGACAGGGTTGAACACTGAAGCTTTCTTT.

The chain uses TRBV18 and TRBJ1-6, with 7 bases aligning to TRBD1. The CDR3 contains 15 residues. The J segment lost 7 bases and the V segment lost 2 bases, leaving 5 bases of the junction unmatched. Germline lookup yields CDR1 KGHSH and CDR2 LQKENI. CDR3 protein: CASSPAGGMNSPLHF. CDR3 nucleotides: TGTGCCAGCTCACCAGCAGGGGGTATGAATTCACCCCTCCACTTT. Full variable domain (rest looked up from reference TRBV18 and TRBJ1-6): NAGVMQNPRHLVRRRGQEARLRCSPMKGHSHVYWYRQLPEEGLKFMVYLQKENIIDESGMPKERFSAEFPKEGPSILRIQQVVRGDSAAYFCASSPAGGMNSPLHFGNGTRLTVT.